This TCR beta chain was found in a study of naive and memory T cell subsets. Overall study findings and caveats: The power law exponent of TCR abundance differed between naive and memory cells.

The table lists this clonotype with a few counts. Its antigen is not known. Germline V CDR1 and CDR2: SGDLS, YYNGEE. V shed 0 bases and J 5 bases; nucleotides not matched to a gene: 7. CDR3 length: 15 residues. The beta constant-region primer was an equimolar mix of two oligonucleotides covering TRBC1 and TRBC2. Via MiXCR, TCRdb re-called the UMI-ligation and nested PCR reads, giving one row per CDR3 protein. The data hold about 21,000 distinct CDR3 sequences, with approximately 11% observed a single time. Sequenced sample: central memory CD8+ T cells from blood. This sequence was found in a human donor in good health. The J gene is TRBJ2-7, the V gene TRBV9; 8 bases align to TRBD2. This CDR3 reads CASSVESGSRNEQYF. CDR3 DNA sequence: TGTGCCAGCAGCGTAGAAAGCGGGAGTCGGAACGAGCAGTACTTC.